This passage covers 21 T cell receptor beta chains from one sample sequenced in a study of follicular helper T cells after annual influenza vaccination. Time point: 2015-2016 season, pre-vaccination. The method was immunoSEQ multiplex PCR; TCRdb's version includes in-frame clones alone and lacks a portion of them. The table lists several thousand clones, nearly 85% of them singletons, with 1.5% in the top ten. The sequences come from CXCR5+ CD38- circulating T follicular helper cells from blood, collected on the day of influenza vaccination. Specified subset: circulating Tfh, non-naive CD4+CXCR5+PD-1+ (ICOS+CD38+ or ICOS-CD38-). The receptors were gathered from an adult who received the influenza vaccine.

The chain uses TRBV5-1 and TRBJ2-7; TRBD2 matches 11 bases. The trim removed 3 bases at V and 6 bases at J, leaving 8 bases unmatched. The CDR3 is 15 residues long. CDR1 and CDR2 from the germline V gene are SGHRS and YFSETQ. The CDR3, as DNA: TGCGCCAGCAGCTGGGGGACTAGCGGAACTTTCGAGCAGTACTTC. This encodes CASSWGTSGTFEQYF.

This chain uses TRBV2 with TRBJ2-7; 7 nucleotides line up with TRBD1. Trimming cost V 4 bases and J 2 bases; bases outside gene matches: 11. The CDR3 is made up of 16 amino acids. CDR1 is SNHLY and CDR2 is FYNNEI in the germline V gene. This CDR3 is CASSGRGQKTTYEQYF. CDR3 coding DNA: TGTGCCAGCAGTGGAAGGGGACAGAAAACTACCTACGAGCAGTACTTC.

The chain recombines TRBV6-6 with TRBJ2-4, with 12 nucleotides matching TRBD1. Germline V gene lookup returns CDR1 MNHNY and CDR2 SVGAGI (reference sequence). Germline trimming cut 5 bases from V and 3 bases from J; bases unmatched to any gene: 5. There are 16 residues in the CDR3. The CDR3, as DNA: TGTGCCAGCAGTCGGGACAGGGGGCGCGTCAAAAACATTCAGTACTTC. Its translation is CASSRDRGRVKNIQYF.

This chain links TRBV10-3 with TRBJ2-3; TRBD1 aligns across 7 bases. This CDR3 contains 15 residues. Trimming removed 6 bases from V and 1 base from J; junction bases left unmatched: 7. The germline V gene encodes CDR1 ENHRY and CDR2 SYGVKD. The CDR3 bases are TGTGCCATCAGCCTCCGGGACAGAGGCACAGATACGCAGTATTTT. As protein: CAISLRDRGTDTQYF.

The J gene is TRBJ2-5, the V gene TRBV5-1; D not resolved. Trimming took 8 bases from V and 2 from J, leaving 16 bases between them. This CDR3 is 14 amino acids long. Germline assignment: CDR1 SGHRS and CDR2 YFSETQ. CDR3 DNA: TGCGCCAGTACAAGCTTGGGAAATCAAGAGACCCAGTACTTC. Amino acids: CASTSLGNQETQYF.

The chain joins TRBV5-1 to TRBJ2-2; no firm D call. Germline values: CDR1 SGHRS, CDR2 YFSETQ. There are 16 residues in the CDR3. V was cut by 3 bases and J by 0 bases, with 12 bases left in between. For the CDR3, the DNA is TGCGCCAGCAGCTCACCGACATCCGCGAACACCGGGGAGCTGTTTTTT. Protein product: CASSSPTSANTGELFF.

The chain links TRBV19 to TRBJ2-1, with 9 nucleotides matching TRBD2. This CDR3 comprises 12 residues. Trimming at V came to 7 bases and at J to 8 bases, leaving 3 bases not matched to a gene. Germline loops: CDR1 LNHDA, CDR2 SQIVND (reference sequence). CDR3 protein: CASTSGKDEQFF. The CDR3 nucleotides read TGTGCCAGTACTAGCGGGAAGGATGAGCAGTTCTTC. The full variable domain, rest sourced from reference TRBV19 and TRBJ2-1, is DGGITQSPKYLFRKEGQNVTLSCEQNLNHDAMYWYRQDPGQGLRLIYYSQIVNDFQKGDIAEGYSVSREKKESFPLTVTSAQKNPTAFYLCASTSGKDEQFFGPGTRLTVL.

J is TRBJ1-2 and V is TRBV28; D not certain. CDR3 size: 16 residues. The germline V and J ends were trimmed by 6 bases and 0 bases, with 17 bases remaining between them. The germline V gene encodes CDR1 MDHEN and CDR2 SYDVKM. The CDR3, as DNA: TGTGCCAGCAGAGTAAGACGGGCCGCTGCTAACTATGGCTACACCTTC. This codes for CASRVRRAAANYGYTF.

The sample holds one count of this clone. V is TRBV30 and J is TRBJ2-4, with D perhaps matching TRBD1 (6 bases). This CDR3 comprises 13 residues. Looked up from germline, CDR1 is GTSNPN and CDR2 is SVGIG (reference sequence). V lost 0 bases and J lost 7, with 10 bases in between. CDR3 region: CAWSVQGTNIQYF. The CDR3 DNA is TGTGCCTGGAGTGTACAGGGAACGAACATTCAGTACTTC.

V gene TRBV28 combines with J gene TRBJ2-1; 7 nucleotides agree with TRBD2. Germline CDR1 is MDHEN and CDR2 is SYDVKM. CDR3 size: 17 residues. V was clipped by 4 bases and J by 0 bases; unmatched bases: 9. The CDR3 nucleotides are TGTGCCAGCAGTTCTCACCGGGACTACAGCTCCTACAATGAGCAGTTCTTC. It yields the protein CASSSHRDYSSYNEQFF. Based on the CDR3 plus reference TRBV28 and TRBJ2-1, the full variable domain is DVKVTQSSRYLVKRTGEKVFLECVQDMDHENMFWYRQDPGLGLRLIYFSYDVKMKEKGDIPEGYSVSREKKERFSLILESASTNQTSMYLCASSSHRDYSSYNEQFFGPGTRLTVL.

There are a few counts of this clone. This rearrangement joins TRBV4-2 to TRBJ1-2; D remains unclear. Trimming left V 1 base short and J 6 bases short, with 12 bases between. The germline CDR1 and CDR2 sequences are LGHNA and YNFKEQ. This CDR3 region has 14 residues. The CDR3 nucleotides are TGTGCCAGCAGCCAAGGGACCCATAAGAATGGCTACACCTTC. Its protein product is CASSQGTHKNGYTF.

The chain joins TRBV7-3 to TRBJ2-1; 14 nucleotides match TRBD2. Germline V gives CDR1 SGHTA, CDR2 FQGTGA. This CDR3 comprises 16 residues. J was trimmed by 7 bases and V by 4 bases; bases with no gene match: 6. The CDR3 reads CASSWTSGRSGNEQFF. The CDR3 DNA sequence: TGTGCCAGCAGCTGGACTAGCGGGAGGTCGGGGAATGAGCAGTTCTTC.

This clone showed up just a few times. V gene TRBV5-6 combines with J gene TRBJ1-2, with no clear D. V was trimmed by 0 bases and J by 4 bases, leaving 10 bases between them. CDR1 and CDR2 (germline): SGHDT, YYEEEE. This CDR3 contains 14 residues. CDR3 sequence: CASSLAKARYGYTF. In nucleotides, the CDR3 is TGTGCCAGCAGCTTGGCCAAGGCCCGCTATGGCTACACCTTC.

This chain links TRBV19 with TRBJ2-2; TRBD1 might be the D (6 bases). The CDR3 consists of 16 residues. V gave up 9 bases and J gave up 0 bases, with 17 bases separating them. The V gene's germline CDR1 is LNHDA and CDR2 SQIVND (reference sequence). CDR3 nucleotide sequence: TGTGCCAGCCGAAGACCGGGACAAGCGAACACCGGGGAGCTGTTTTTT. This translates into CASRRPGQANTGELFF.

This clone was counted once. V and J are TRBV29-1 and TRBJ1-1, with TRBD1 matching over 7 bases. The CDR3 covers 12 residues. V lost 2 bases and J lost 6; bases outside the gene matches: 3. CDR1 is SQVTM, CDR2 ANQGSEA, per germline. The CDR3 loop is CSVEKGAAEAFF. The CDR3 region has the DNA TGCAGCGTTGAAAAGGGGGCGGCTGAAGCTTTCTTT.

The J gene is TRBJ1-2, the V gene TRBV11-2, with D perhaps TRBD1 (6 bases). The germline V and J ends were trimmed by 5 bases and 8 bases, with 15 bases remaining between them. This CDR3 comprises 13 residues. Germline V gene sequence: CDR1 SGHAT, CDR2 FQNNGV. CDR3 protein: CASSPRGGKGYTF. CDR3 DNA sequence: TGTGCCAGCAGCCCCAGGGGAGGAAAGGGCTACACCTTC.

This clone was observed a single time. CDR3 region: CASSVTSGSSNEQFF. The CDR3 nucleotides read TGCGCCAGCAGCGTAACTAGCGGGAGTAGTAATGAGCAGTTCTTC. The chain has TRBV5-1 and TRBJ2-1, with 11 positions matching TRBD2. From germline, CDR1 is SGHRS and CDR2 YFSETQ. This CDR3 comprises 15 residues. V lost 4 bases to trimming and J lost 7 bases; unmatched junction nucleotides: 7.

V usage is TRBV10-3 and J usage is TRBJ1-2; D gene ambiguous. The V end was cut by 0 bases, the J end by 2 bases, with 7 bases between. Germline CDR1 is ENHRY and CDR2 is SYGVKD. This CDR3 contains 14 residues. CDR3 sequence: CAISESDGNYGYTF. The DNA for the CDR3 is TGTGCCATCAGTGAGTCGGACGGAAACTATGGCTACACCTTC.

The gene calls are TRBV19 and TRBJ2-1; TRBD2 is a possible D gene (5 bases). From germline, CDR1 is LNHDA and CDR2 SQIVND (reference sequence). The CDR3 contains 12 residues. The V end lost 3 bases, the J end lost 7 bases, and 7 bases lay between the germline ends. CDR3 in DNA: TGTGCCAGTAGTATTCGAGGGAATGAGCAGTTCTTC. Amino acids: CASSIRGNEQFF.

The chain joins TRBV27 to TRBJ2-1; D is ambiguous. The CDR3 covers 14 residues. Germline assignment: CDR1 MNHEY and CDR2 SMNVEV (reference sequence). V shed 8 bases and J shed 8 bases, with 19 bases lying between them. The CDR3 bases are TGTGCCAGCGGCCGGCCAGCGCGGTCGCATGAGCAGTTCTTC. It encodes CASGRPARSHEQFF.

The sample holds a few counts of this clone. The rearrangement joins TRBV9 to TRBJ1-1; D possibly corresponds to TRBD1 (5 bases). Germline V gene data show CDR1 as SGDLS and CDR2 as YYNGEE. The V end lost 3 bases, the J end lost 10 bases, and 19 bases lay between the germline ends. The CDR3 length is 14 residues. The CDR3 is CASSALRDGLRAFF. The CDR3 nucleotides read TGTGCCAGCAGCGCCCTTAGGGACGGCTTGCGAGCTTTCTTT.